This T cell receptor (beta chain) was sequenced for a study of blood T cell repertoires in COVID-19. Across the whole study: The samples span acute and convalescent COVID-19 from the United States, Italy and Spain. Sources were T cells, B-cell-depleted T cells, or PBMCs; the material itself was cDNA or gDNA.

Produced via immunoSEQ multiplex PCR; TCRdb's table is partial and in-frame only. The sample has about 24,000 clones; 81% are singletons. CDR3 length: 13 residues. Per the germline V gene, CDR1 is ENHRY and CDR2 is SYGVKD. Trimming stripped 6 bases from V and 4 bases from J, with 12 bases between. The clonotype comes from a man in his 70s with acute or convalescent COVID-19. V and J are TRBV10-3 and TRBJ1-2; no definite D call. The sequenced material came from peripheral blood. CDR3 nucleotide sequence: TGTGCCATCAGGACCATAGCAGTCTATGGCTACACCTTC. It yields the protein CAIRTIAVYGYTF.